This T cell receptor beta chain was recorded in a study of technical replicates of blood from a few donors. The data were produced by immunoSEQ multiplex PCR, yet TCRdb's version contains in-frame clones alone and is incomplete. The repertoire has nearly 80,000 clones, about 90% of them found once; the top ten carry under 0.5%. This clone was recorded only once. The receptor was isolated from a human donor in good health. Input material: T cells isolated from PBMCs.

Written as DNA, the CDR3 is TGTGCCAGCAGTTTATCCCAAGGAGTTCAGTATGGCTACACCTTC. Encoded protein: CASSLSQGVQYGYTF. The chain links TRBV27 to TRBJ1-2; D unclear. V was shortened by 0 bases and J by 5 bases, with 13 bases between the two germline ends. Per germline, CDR1 MNHEY and CDR2 SMNVEV (reference sequence). The CDR3 covers 15 residues.